This T cell receptor (beta chain) came from a study of early stage breast cancer tumors. Only in-frame clones appear in the TCRdb table, and some are missing; sequencing was by immunoSEQ multiplex PCR. The table records about 5,400 clones, approximately 74% of them present only once. The germline V gene encodes CDR1 SGHDN and CDR2 FVKESK. This CDR3 contains 13 residues. Trimming removed 0 bases at V and 9 bases at J, with 9 bases between. The clonotype was recovered from a person in their 60s with breast cancer. The sample comprised breast tumor tissue. The chain has TRBV14 and TRBJ1-3; tentative D call: TRBD1 (5 bases). This CDR3 is CASSQDRETTIYF. DNA for the CDR3: TGTGCCAGCAGCCAAGACAGGGAGACCACCATATATTTT. Using reference TRBV14 and TRBJ1-3 for the parts outside the CDR3, the full variable domain is EAGVTQFPSHSVIEKGQTVTLRCDPISGHDNLYWYRRVMGKEIKFLLHFVKESKQDESGMPNNRFLAERTGGTYSTLKVQPAELEDSGVYFCASSQDRETTIYFGEGSWLTVV.